This TCR beta chain derives from a study of patients and donors after allogeneic stem cell transplantation. TCRdb reprocessed the RT-PCR reads via MiXCR and lists one record per CDR3 protein. The table has 200,000 to 250,000 distinct CDR3 sequences, roughly 13% seen once. Germline CDR1 SGHVS, CDR2 FNYEAQ. The CDR3 has 17 residues. J was trimmed by 5 bases and V by 5 bases; bases with no gene match: 15. The sequence derives from a human donor who was either an allogeneic HSCT recipient or a stem cell or donor lymphocyte infusion donor (not recorded which). It is not recorded whose cells these are; they may come from a transplant donor. This chain uses TRBV7-6 with TRBJ2-5, with 9 nucleotides matching TRBD2. The specimen was blood, either unsorted or a sorted T cell fraction (not recorded which). CDR3 sequence: CASSPKGFAGGLETQYF. In DNA form, the CDR3 reads TGTGCCAGCAGCCCGAAGGGGTTTGCGGGGGGGCTCGAGACCCAGTACTTC.